These T cell receptor beta chains were read from a single sample in a study of OX40 agonist ivuxolimab in advanced cancers. Assay: immunoSEQ multiplex PCR; the TCRdb copy retains only in-frame clones and omits some. The sample contains 45,000 or so clones, around 84% of which appear only once. The sequenced sample was CD4+ or CD8+ T cells sorted from blood, obtained in a trial of the OX40 agonist ivuxolimab. Source of these receptors: an adult with an advanced solid tumor such as melanoma, head and neck, liver or kidney cancer. CDR3s include the opening cysteine and the closing phenylalanine or tryptophan. D genes are given only for firm matches. Size is stated for part of the rows, as once, few or many counts, or as a class when the clone is expanded.

j_call,clone_size,v_call,d_call,cdr3_nt,cdr3_aa
TRBJ2-1,-,TRBV2,TRBD2,TGTGCCAGCAGTTCGGAACTAGCGGCCTACAATGAGCAGTTCTTC,CASSSELAAYNEQFF
TRBJ1-1,-,TRBV11-2,-,TGTGCCAGCAGCCAATGGTCGGGGGGCGGAGGAACTGAAGCTTTCTTT,CASSQWSGGGGTEAFF
TRBJ2-5,-,TRBV5-6,TRBD1,TGTGCCAGCAGCTTGTCCGGGACAGTTGCCGAGACCCAGTACTTC,CASSLSGTVAETQYF
TRBJ1-6,-,TRBV5-4,TRBD1,TGTGCCAGCAGCCAACTACAGGGGAATTCACCCCTCCACTTT,CASSQLQGNSPLHF
TRBJ1-3,once,TRBV5-1,-,TGCGCCAGCAGCTTGGCGGGGACGAGCTCTGGAAACACCATATATTTT,CASSLAGTSSGNTIYF
TRBJ1-2,-,TRBV5-4,TRBD1,TGTGCCAGCAGCTTGGAGGGGGCGCAGGGCTACACCTTC,CASSLEGAQGYTF
TRBJ2-3,few,TRBV4-1,-,TGCGCCAGCAGCCAAGATGAGCTGCGGACCACAGATACGCAGTATTTT,CASSQDELRTTDTQYF
TRBJ2-3,-,TRBV4-3,-,TGCGCCAGCAGCCACAGGGCCCTCCTTGGAAGCACAGATACGCAGTATTTT,CASSHRALLGSTDTQYF
TRBJ2-2,-,TRBV12-5,TRBD1,TGTGCTAGTGGCGAAAGCCGGGACAGCATTATGGGCCGCAGCACCGGGGAGCTGTTTTTT,CASGESRDSIMGRSTGELFF
TRBJ2-7,once,TRBV7-2,-,TGTGCCAGCAGCTTAGAACGGGTGTACGAGCAGTACTTC,CASSLERVYEQYF
TRBJ1-1,few,TRBV6-5,-,TGTGCCAGCAGTTACACTTCAGGGAACACTGAAGCTTTCTTT,CASSYTSGNTEAFF
TRBJ2-5,-,TRBV2,TRBD1,TGTGCCAGCAGTGAAGCGCGGAGACAGGGGGAGACCCAGTACTTC,CASSEARRQGETQYF
TRBJ2-2,-,TRBV2,TRBD1,TGTGCCAGCAGCCCTAGGACAGGGGGAACCGGGGAGCTGTTTTTT,CASSPRTGGTGELFF
TRBJ1-5,-,TRBV5-6,TRBD1,TGTGCCAGCAGCTTGGGGACAGGGGTGGGTCAGCCCCAGCATTTT,CASSLGTGVGQPQHF